This T cell receptor beta chain was recorded in a study of immune evolution from preneoplasia to lung adenocarcinoma. Study results and caveats: Normal lung had the highest top T cell clone frequencies.

Of note for this clone: The antigen remains undetermined.

Method: immunoSEQ multiplex PCR; TCRdb's copy keeps in-frame clones and lacks some. The sample holds 3,500 to 5,000 clones, 86% seen once. This CDR3 has 15 amino acids. Germline loops: CDR1 MDHEN, CDR2 SYDVKM. Germline trimming cut 2 bases from V and 3 bases from J; bases unmatched to any gene: 5. Patient tissue came from resections in Japan or China, 2014–2017. V is TRBV28 and J is TRBJ2-7, with TRBD2 matching over 9 bases. What was sequenced was FFPE minimally invasive lung adenocarcinoma tissue. The clonotype originates from a donor at least 70 years old with lung adenocarcinoma. CDR3 sequence: CASSLRLAGLYEQYF. The CDR3 nucleotides are TGTGCCAGCAGTTTACGGCTAGCGGGGCTCTACGAGCAGTACTTC.